This T cell receptor beta chain stems from a study of blood T cell repertoires in COVID-19. Generated by immunoSEQ multiplex PCR, the TCRdb table keeps only in-frame clones and is missing some. The data show 80,000 to 130,000 clones, over 75% seen once. This clone was picked up a small number of times. The CDR3 extends over 15 amino acids. CDR1 and CDR2 from the germline V gene are WNHNN and SYGVQD (reference sequence). The trim removed 3 bases at V and 15 bases at J, leaving 16 bases unmatched. The TCR originated in a woman aged 60-75 years with acute or convalescent COVID-19. The rearrangement joins TRBV10-1 to TRBJ2-1, with 8 positions matching TRBD1. Source material: peripheral blood. CDR3 nucleotide sequence: TGCGCCAGCAGTGACAGTGAAGGACAGGGTACCCCCCGGTTCTTC. This gives the protein CASSDSEGQGTPRFF.